What follows are 25 T cell receptor beta chains derived from one specimen sequenced in a study of OX40 agonist ivuxolimab in advanced cancers. Repertoires were generated with immunoSEQ multiplex PCR, while TCRdb's copy carries only in-frame clones and drops some. The data show around 80,000 clones, approximately 95% seen once. Here the sequenced sample was CD4+ or CD8+ T cells sorted from blood, taken in a trial of the OX40 agonist ivuxolimab. Every receptor here comes from an adult with an advanced solid tumor such as melanoma, head and neck, liver or kidney cancer.

The chain recombines TRBV7-7 with TRBJ2-5; 7 nucleotides agree with TRBD2. J lost 1 base, V lost 0 bases, and 2 bases had no gene match. The CDR3 is 15 residues long. CDR1 and CDR2 (germline): SSHAT, FNYEAQ (reference sequence). CDR3 DNA: TGTGCCAGCAGCTTAGCGGGAGGGGTCCAAGAGACCCAGTACTTC. Protein product: CASSLAGGVQETQYF.

The CDR3 here is CASGLAHGYRMNTEAFF. CDR3 sequence (DNA): TGTGCTAGTGGTTTGGCCCACGGTTATAGGATGAACACTGAAGCTTTCTTT. The rearrangement uses TRBV12-5 and TRBJ1-1; D gene ambiguous. The CDR3 has 17 amino acids. The ends were cut back, 1 base at V and 0 bases at J, with 15 bases in the middle. Per the germline V gene, CDR1 is LGHNT and CDR2 is FRNRAP.

Only a few counts were recorded for this clone. The rearrangement uses TRBV29-1 and TRBJ2-7; no clear D gene. The V and J ends lost 5 bases and 2 bases respectively, with 13 bases between them. The CDR3 is 13 residues long. Germline CDR1 SQVTM, CDR2 ANQGSEA. Written as DNA, the CDR3 is TGCAGCGTTCTTTGGCAAACAACCTACGAGCAGTACTTC. Translation: CSVLWQTTYEQYF.

Only one count was recorded for this clone. The rearrangement joins TRBV28 to TRBJ2-5, with TRBD2 as a possible D gene (6 bases). The CDR3 covers 19 residues. Germline values: CDR1 MDHEN, CDR2 SYDVKM. The V end lost 6 bases, the J end lost 2 bases, and 28 bases lay between the germline ends. The CDR3 sequence: CASSGSPTGRRGNQETQYF. For the CDR3, the DNA is TGTGCCAGCAGCGGGTCCCCAACAGGACGGAGGGGAAATCAAGAGACCCAGTACTTC.

This clone was recorded once. The chain carries TRBV4-1 and TRBJ1-4; D unclear. This CDR3 is 15 amino acids long. Germline values: CDR1 MGHRA, CDR2 YSYEKL. Trimming shortened V by 5 bases and J by 8 bases, and 18 bases separated the two germline ends. For the CDR3, the DNA is TGCGCCAGCAGCTCCCTTGGGCAGGAGGCGGAAAAACTGTTTTTT. Translating gives CASSSLGQEAEKLFF.

The CDR3 nucleotides are TGTGCCAGCAGCTTAGCGGGACTAGCGACCCGGAGCTCCTACGAGCAGTACTTC. Translating it yields CASSLAGLATRSSYEQYF. V is TRBV7-9 and J is TRBJ2-7; TRBD2 agrees at 10 bases. The germline V gene encodes CDR1 SEHNR and CDR2 FQNEAQ (reference sequence). This CDR3 contains 18 residues. V shed 0 bases, J shed 0 bases, and the junction held 8 bases outside the gene matches.

The DNA of the CDR3 is TGTGCCAGTAGTATCTCGACTCGTCATGAGCAGTACTTC. Its protein product is CASSISTRHEQYF. The chain carries TRBV19 and TRBJ2-7; D is unclear. The CDR3 is 13 amino acids. Germline CDR1 and CDR2: LNHDA and SQIVND (reference sequence). The V end was cut by 3 bases, the J end by 7 bases, with 13 bases between.

This sequence joins TRBV6-5 and TRBJ2-7, with D unresolved. The germline gives CDR1 MNHEY, CDR2 SVGAGI. Trimming took 6 bases from V and 6 from J, leaving 18 bases between them. The CDR3 length is 14 residues. CDR3 sequence: CASRYKGFNGEQYF. The CDR3 region has the DNA TGTGCCAGCAGGTACAAGGGATTTAACGGCGAGCAGTACTTC.

The chain combines TRBV19 with TRBJ2-7, with a weak D call TRBD2 (5 bases). V was pared by 5 bases and J by 7 bases, with 12 bases between. The germline CDR1 and CDR2 sequences are LNHDA and SQIVND (reference sequence). The CDR3 sequence is 12 residues long. The DNA of the CDR3 is TGTGCCAGTAGTGCGGAGGCGTGGGAGCAGTACTTC. Protein sequence: CASSAEAWEQYF.

The chain links TRBV19 to TRBJ1-5; possible D gene TRBD1, 6 bases. CDR1 is LNHDA and CDR2 is SQIVND in the germline V gene (reference sequence). The CDR3 is 13 residues long. Between the trimmed V and J ends, which lost 1 base and 8 bases, there was a span of 9 bases. The CDR3 region is CASSIAPGEPQHF. CDR3 coding DNA: TGTGCCAGTAGTATAGCCCCAGGGGAGCCCCAGCATTTT.

The chain combines TRBV5-5 with TRBJ1-3; D uncertain. Germline lookup yields CDR1 SGHKS and CDR2 YYEKEE (reference sequence). The CDR3 loop spans 15 amino acids. The V end lost 0 bases, the J end lost 0 bases, and 7 bases lay between the germline ends. In DNA, the CDR3 is TGTGCCAGCAGCTTGGACAACCCCTCTGGAAACACCATATATTTT. Protein: CASSLDNPSGNTIYF.

The rearrangement joins TRBV27 to TRBJ2-7; TRBD2 matches 8 bases. Germline V gene data show CDR1 as MNHEY and CDR2 as SMNVEV (reference sequence). This CDR3 is built from 14 residues. V was pared by 4 bases and J by 2 bases, with 4 bases of the junction left unmatched. DNA of the CDR3: TGTGCCAGCAGTTCGGCGGGAGGAGCCTACGAGCAGTACTTC. Protein sequence: CASSSAGGAYEQYF.

The chain has TRBV7-9 and TRBJ1-2, with D tentatively TRBD1 (5 bases). There are 16 residues in the CDR3. V lost 1 base and J 2 bases, leaving 14 bases between the germline ends. From germline, CDR1 is SEHNR and CDR2 FQNEAQ (reference sequence). The CDR3 reads CASSLEGPLRNYGYTF. DNA of the CDR3: TGTGCCAGCAGCTTAGAGGGGCCCCTAAGGAACTATGGCTACACCTTC.

This chain's CDR3 is CASSLQGSRLLNYGYTF. CDR3 nucleotides: TGTGCCAGCAGTTTACAGGGCTCACGCCTTCTTAACTATGGCTACACCTTC. This chain connects TRBV27 to TRBJ1-2, with a possible D match to TRBD1 (5 bases). Trimming stripped 2 bases from V and 1 base from J, with 17 bases between. This CDR3 has 17 amino acids. The germline CDR1 and CDR2 sequences are MNHEY and SMNVEV (reference sequence).

This chain uses TRBV27 with TRBJ2-5; D ambiguous. This CDR3 contains 12 residues. V lost 6 bases to trimming and J lost 5 bases, with 10 bases between them. Germline CDR1 reads MNHEY; CDR2 reads SMNVEV (reference sequence). As DNA, the CDR3 is TGTGCCAGCAGCCTCTTAGGGGAGACCCAGTACTTC. Protein product: CASSLLGETQYF.

The chain has TRBV27 and TRBJ1-4; tentative D call: TRBD1 (5 bases). CDR1 and CDR2 (germline): MNHEY, SMNVEV (reference sequence). Trimming took 1 base from V and 0 from J, leaving 18 bases between them. The CDR3 has 19 amino acids. The CDR3 DNA reads TGTGCCAGCAGTTTATTTTCGGGGCTTAGTTTTGCAACTAATGAAAAACTGTTTTTT. This gives the protein CASSLFSGLSFATNEKLFF.

J is TRBJ2-7 and V is TRBV4-1; 7 bases align to TRBD2. Per germline, CDR1 MGHRA and CDR2 YSYEKL. The CDR3 consists of 15 residues. The J segment lost 3 bases and the V segment lost 4 bases, leaving 9 bases of the junction unmatched. The CDR3 sequence is CASSPLVLANYEQYF. CDR3 coding DNA: TGCGCCAGCAGCCCCCTGGTACTAGCGAACTACGAGCAGTACTTC.

This chain links TRBV4-3 with TRBJ2-5, with D maybe TRBD2 (5 bases). The end of the DNA is better explained by TRBJ2-7, so the J call may be wrong. Germline V gene data show CDR1 as LGHNA and CDR2 as YSLEER. This CDR3 has 17 amino acids. The CDR3 DNA reads TGCGCCAGCAGCCCAGCGAGTCGCGGGCCAGTTCCATACGAGCAGTACTTC. Its protein is CASSPASRGPVPYEQYF.

CDR3 protein: CASSPHRGSNGYTF. The CDR3 nucleotides are TGTGCCAGCAGCCCCCACAGGGGGTCCAATGGCTACACCTTC. This rearrangement joins TRBV9 to TRBJ1-2; 8 bases map to TRBD1. Germline CDR1 is SGDLS and CDR2 is YYNGEE. The V and J ends lost 4 bases and 6 bases, in that order; junction bases with no gene match: 8. There are 14 residues in the CDR3.

This clone is medium-sized (0.01 to 0.1%) within its sample. The chain recombines TRBV6-1 with TRBJ2-2, with 8 bases that match TRBD1. This CDR3 comprises 14 residues. Germline assignment: CDR1 MNHNS and CDR2 SASEGT. The trim removed 7 bases at V and 3 bases at J, leaving 4 bases unmatched. DNA of the CDR3: TGTGCCAGCACAGGACAGGGCGACACCGGGGAGCTGTTTTTT. The encoded protein is CASTGQGDTGELFF.

The chain recombines TRBV11-2 with TRBJ1-5; possibly TRBD1 for D (6 bases). Germline values: CDR1 SGHAT, CDR2 FQNNGV. The V end was cut by 5 bases, the J end by 0 bases, with 14 bases between. CDR3 length: 16 residues. CDR3 amino acids: CASSLEGTYSNQPQHF. The CDR3 coding sequence is TGTGCCAGCAGCCTCGAGGGGACATATAGCAATCAGCCCCAGCATTTT.

The chain recombines TRBV2 with TRBJ1-5, with D possibly TRBD1 on 6 matching bases. Germline V gene sequence: CDR1 SNHLY, CDR2 FYNNEI. CDR3 size: 14 residues. V shed 1 base and J shed 6 bases, with 10 bases lying between them. In nucleotides, the CDR3 is TGTGCCAGCAGTGAAGGGGGGCTTAGTCAGCCCCAGCATTTT. Amino acid sequence: CASSEGGLSQPQHF.

CDR3 nucleotides: TGCGCCAGCAGCCCAGACAGCACTGAAGCTTTCTTT. Protein product: CASSPDSTEAFF. The chain recombines TRBV5-1 with TRBJ1-1; TRBD1 might be the D (5 bases). CDR1 and CDR2 (germline): SGHRS, YFSETQ. Trimming took 4 bases from V and 4 from J, leaving 8 bases between them. The CDR3 extends over 12 amino acids. Looking up the rest from reference TRBV5-1 and TRBJ1-1 gives the full variable domain: KAGVTQTPRYLIKTRGQQVTLSCSPISGHRSVSWYQQTPGQGLQFLFEYFSETQRNKGNFPGRFSGRQFSNSRSEMNVSTLELGDSALYLCASSPDSTEAFFGQGTRLTVV.

The chain links TRBV9 to TRBJ2-3; 7 nucleotides match TRBD2. Germline V gene sequence: CDR1 SGDLS, CDR2 YYNGEE. This CDR3 is built from 17 residues. The ends lost 0 bases at V and 2 bases at J; junction bases unmatched: 9. CDR3 sequence (DNA): TGTGCCAGCAGCGTAGATTCGGCGAGCGGGGTCACAGATACGCAGTATTTT. It translates to CASSVDSASGVTDTQYF.

J is TRBJ1-1 and V is TRBV6-5, with D possibly matching TRBD1 (5 bases). V lost 2 bases, J lost 4 bases, and 11 bases lay in between. Germline CDR1 and CDR2: MNHEY and SVGAGI. CDR3 length equals 14 residues. In DNA, the CDR3 is TGTGCCAGCAGTTACGCGGGGGGGAGCACTGAAGCTTTCTTT. Translating it yields CASSYAGGSTEAFF.